The clone carrying this TCR beta chain was detected once. Its target is unknown. Other DNA sequences within the sample encode an identical CDR3. This entry comes from a study of shared clonotypes between healthy human individuals. Germline CDR1 MNHEY, CDR2 SVGAGI. V was pared by 5 bases and J by 2 bases, with 7 bases between. The CDR3 covers 13 residues. Data came from immunoSEQ multiplex PCR; TCRdb stores just in-frame clones and leaves some out. Seen here are roughly 1 million clones, approximately 72% observed once, and the top ten hold 1.4%. Nashville, Tennessee was home to all donors, each a Caucasian adult. Study results and caveats: A handful of donors showed sharing of approximately 5% of naive CD4 clonotypes. Investigators collected only blood, and repertoires in tissues likely differ. Relative to clonotypes present in all four donors, those not shared had lower generation probabilities.

J is TRBJ1-5 and V is TRBV6-5; D is possibly TRBD1 (5 bases). The specimen was memory CD4+ T cells sorted from blood. Subset in this sample: CD45RA-negative fraction. The clonotype comes from a man in his late teens or twenties in good health. As DNA, the CDR3 is TGTGCCAGCAGTCGGGGGGGCAATCAGCCCCAGCATTTT. It codes for CASSRGGNQPQHF.